This TCR beta chain comes out of a study of chemoradiotherapy in HPV16-positive cancers. Study-level background: Functional T-cell assays on a couple of HPV16-positive patients' cells defined candidate HPV-specific clones and common TCR motifs.

Some clones are missing from TCRdb's copy, which holds only in-frame ones; the method was immunoSEQ multiplex PCR. Among roughly 19,000 clones listed, approximately 80% were seen once. As regards this clone: The antigen remains undetermined.

Study findings and constraints: Functional assays defining HPV-specific T cells used only a couple of HPV16-positive patients. During treatment, candidate HPV-specific clones and E7-related motifs expanded in tumor. Better recurrence-free survival went with HPV-responsive T-cell expansion in HPV16-positive patients.

Trimming removed 0 bases at V and 0 bases at J, with 9 bases between. The CDR3 totals 16 residues. CDR1 and CDR2 from the germline V gene are MGHRA and YSYEKL. The receptor was isolated from a human donor with HPV-associated anogenital cancer. Specimen: blood, collected from a patient who underwent chemoradiotherapy. The chain is built from TRBV4-1 and TRBJ1-5; tentative D call: TRBD1 (5 bases). The CDR3 DNA reads TGCGCCAGCAGCCAAGAAGGAGGGGTTAGCAATCAGCCCCAGCATTTT. This gives the protein CASSQEGGVSNQPQHF.